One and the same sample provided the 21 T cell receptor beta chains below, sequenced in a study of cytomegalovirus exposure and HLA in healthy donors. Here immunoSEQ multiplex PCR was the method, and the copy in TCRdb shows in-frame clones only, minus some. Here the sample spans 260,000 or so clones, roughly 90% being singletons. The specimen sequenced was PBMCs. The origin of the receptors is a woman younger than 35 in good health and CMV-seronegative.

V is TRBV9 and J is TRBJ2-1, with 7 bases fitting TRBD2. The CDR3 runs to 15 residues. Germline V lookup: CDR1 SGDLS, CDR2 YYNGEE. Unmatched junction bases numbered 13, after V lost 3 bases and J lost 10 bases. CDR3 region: CASSGGGGADREQFF. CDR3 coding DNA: TGTGCCAGCAGCGGGGGGGGAGGGGCCGATAGGGAGCAGTTCTTC. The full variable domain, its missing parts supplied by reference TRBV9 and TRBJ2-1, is DSGVTQTPKHLITATGQRVTLRCSPRSGDLSVYWYQQSLDQGLQFLIQYYNGEERAKGNILERFSAQQFPDLHSELNLSSLELGDSALYFCASSGGGGADREQFFGPGTRLTVL.

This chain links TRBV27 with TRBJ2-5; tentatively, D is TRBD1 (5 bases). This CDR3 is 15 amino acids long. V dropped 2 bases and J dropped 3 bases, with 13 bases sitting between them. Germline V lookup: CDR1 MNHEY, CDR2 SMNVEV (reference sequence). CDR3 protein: CASSLGADPEETQYF. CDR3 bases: TGTGCCAGCAGTTTAGGGGCAGATCCAGAAGAGACCCAGTACTTC.

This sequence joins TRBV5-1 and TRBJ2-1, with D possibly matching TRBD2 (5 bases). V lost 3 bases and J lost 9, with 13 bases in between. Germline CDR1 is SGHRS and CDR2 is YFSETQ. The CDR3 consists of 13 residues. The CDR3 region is CASSSITEGEQFF. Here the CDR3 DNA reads TGCGCCAGCAGCTCGATAACCGAGGGTGAGCAGTTCTTC.

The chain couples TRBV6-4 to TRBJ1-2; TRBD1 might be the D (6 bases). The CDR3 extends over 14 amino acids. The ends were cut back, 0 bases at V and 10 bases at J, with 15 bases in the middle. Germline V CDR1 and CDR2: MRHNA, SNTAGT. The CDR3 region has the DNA TGTGCCAGCAGTGACTCGACAGGCTCCCCATACTACACCTTC. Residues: CASSDSTGSPYYTF.

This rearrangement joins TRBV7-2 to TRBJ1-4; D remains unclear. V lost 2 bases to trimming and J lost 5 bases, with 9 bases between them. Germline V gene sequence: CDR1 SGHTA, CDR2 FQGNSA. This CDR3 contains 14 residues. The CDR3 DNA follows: TGTGCCAGCAGCTTATTTTACGGGAATGAAAAACTGTTTTTT. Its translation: CASSLFYGNEKLFF.

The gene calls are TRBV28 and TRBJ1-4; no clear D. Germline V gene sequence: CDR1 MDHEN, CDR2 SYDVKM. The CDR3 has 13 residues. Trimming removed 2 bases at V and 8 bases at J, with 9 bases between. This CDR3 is CASSLKRREKLFF. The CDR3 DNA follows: TGTGCCAGCAGTTTAAAGAGGCGAGAAAAACTGTTTTTT.

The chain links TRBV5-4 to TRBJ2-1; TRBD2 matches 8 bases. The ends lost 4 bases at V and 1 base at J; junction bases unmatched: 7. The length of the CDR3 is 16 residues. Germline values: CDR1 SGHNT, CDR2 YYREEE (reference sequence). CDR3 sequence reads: CASSHPRGGSYNEQFF. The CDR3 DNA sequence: TGTGCCAGCAGCCATCCCCGGGGGGGTTCCTACAATGAGCAGTTCTTC. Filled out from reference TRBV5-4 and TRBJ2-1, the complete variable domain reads ETGVTQSPTHLIKTRGQQVTLRCSSQSGHNTVSWYQQALGQGPQFIFQYYREEENGRGNFPPRFSGLQFPNYSSELNVNALELDDSALYLCASSHPRGGSYNEQFFGPGTRLTVL.

CDR3 residues: CSVEGTSTDTQYF. The CDR3 DNA is TGCAGCGTTGAAGGGACTAGCACAGATACGCAGTATTTT. This chain connects TRBV29-1 to TRBJ2-3; D is possibly TRBD2 (5 bases). CDR3 length: 13 amino acids. Germline V gene lookup returns CDR1 SQVTM and CDR2 ANQGSEA. Trimming cost V 1 base and J 0 bases, with 5 bases left between them.

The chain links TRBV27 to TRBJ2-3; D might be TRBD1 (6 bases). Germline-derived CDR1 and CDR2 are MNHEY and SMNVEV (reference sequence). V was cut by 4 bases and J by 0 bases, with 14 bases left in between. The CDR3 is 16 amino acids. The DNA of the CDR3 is TGTGCCAGCAGTTCCACCGGGACAAGAAGCACAGATACGCAGTATTTT. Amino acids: CASSSTGTRSTDTQYF.

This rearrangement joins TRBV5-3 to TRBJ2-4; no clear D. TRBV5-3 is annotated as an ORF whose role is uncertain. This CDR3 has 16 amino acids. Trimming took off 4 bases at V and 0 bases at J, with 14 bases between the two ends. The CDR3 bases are TGTGCCAGAAGCAAGAACATTCCCTTAGCCAAAAACATTCAGTACTTC. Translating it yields CARSKNIPLAKNIQYF.

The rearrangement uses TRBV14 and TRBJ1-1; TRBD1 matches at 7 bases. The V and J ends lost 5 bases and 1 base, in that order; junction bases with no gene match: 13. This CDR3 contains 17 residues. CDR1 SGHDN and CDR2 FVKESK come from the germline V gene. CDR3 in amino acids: CASSYLLSGTANTEAFF. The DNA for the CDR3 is TGTGCCAGCAGCTACCTACTATCCGGGACAGCGAACACTGAAGCTTTCTTT.

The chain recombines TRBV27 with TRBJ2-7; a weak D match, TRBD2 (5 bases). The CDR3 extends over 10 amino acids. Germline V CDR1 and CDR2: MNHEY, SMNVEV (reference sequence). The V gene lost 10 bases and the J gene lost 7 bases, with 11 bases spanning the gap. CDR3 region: CATGMAEQYF. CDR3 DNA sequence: TGTGCCACCGGGATGGCGGAGCAGTACTTC.

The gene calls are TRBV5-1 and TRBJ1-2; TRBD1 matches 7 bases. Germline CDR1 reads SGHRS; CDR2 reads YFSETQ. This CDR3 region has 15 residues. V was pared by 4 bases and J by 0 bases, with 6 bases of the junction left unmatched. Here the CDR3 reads CASSAGQTTNYGYTF. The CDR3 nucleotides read TGCGCCAGCAGCGCGGGACAGACTACTAACTATGGCTACACCTTC.

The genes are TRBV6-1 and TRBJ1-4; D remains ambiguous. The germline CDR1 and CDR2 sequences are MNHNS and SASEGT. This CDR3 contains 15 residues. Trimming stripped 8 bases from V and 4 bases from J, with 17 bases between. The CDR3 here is CASSEEGTINEKLFF. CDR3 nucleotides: TGTGCCAGCTCCGAAGAGGGCACCATTAATGAAAAACTGTTTTTT.

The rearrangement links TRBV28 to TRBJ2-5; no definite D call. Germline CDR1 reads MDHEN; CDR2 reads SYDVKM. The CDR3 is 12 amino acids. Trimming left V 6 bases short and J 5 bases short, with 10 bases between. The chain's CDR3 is CASSPLSETQYF. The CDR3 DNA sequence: TGTGCCAGCAGCCCCCTTTCTGAGACCCAGTACTTC.

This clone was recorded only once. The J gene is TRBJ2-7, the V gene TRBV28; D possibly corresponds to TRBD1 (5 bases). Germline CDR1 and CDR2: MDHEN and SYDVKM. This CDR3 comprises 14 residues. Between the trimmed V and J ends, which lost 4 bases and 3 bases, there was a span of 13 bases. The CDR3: CASSSTDPLYEQYF. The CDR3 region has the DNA TGTGCCAGCAGTTCGACAGACCCCCTCTACGAGCAGTACTTC.

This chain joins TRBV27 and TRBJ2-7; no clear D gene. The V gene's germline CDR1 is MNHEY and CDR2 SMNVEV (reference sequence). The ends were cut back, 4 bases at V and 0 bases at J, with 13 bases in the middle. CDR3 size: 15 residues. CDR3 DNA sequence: TGTGCCAGCAGTTCCCCTGGGCAGAGCTCCTACGAGCAGTACTTC. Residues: CASSSPGQSSYEQYF.

In nucleotides, the CDR3 is TGTGCCAGTAGGGCGGCTGGGACAGGATTTCGTGGCTACACCTTC. Translation: CASRAAGTGFRGYTF. This chain joins TRBV19 and TRBJ1-2, with 8 bases fitting TRBD1. Trimming at V came to 6 bases and at J to 7 bases, leaving 13 bases not matched to a gene. This CDR3 is 15 amino acids long. CDR1 and CDR2 (germline): LNHDA, SQIVND (reference sequence).

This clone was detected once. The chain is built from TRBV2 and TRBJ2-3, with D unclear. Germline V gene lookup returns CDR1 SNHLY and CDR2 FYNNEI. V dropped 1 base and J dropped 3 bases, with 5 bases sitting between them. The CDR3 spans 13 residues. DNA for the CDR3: TGTGCCAGCAGTGAAGTCGGGACAGATACGCAGTATTTT. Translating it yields CASSEVGTDTQYF. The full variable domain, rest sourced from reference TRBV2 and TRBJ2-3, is EPEVTQTPSHQVTQMGQEVILRCVPISNHLYFYWYRQILGQKVEFLVSFYNNEISEKSEIFDDQFSVERPDGSNFTLKIRSTKLEDSAMYFCASSEVGTDTQYFGPGTRLTVL.

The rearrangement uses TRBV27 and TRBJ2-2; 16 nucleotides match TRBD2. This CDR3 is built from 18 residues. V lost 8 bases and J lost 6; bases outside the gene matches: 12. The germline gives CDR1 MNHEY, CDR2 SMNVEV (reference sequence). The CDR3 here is CASQPGLAGGPYAGELFF. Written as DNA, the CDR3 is TGTGCCAGCCAGCCGGGACTAGCGGGAGGGCCCTACGCCGGGGAGCTGTTTTTT.

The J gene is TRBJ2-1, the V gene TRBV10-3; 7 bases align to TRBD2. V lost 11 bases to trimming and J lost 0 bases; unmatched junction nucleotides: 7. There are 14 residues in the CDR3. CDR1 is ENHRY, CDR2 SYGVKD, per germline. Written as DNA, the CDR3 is TGTGCCTCATCTGGGGGGGGCTCCTACAATGAGCAGTTCTTC. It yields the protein CASSGGGSYNEQFF.